This TCR beta chain stems from a study of CD8+ T cells in alopecia areata. Study-level background: Treated individuals took tofacitinib by mouth, 5 to 10 mg twice daily.

RNA extraction and reverse transcription yielded cDNA as sequencing template. The assay was immunoSEQ multiplex PCR, and TCRdb's table has in-frame clones only and misses some. This sample has some 200,000 clones; 58% occur once, and the top ten carry roughly 5%. This CDR3 comprises 18 residues. Trimming shortened V by 3 bases and J by 7 bases, and 22 bases separated the two germline ends. Germline CDR1 LGHNA, CDR2 YNFKEQ. Treatment described: oral pan-JAK inhibitor, 5-10 mg twice daily. The source of this sequence is a human donor with alopecia areata. The input for sequencing was CD4+ T cells sorted from blood, taken at week 24, from a patient treated with tofacitinib. The rearrangement joins TRBV4-2 to TRBJ2-6; D could derive from TRBD1 or TRBD2 (5 bases each). CDR3 amino acids: CASSHVTGAKDGANVLTF. For the CDR3, the DNA is TGTGCCAGCAGCCATGTCACCGGGGCTAAGGATGGTGCCAACGTCCTGACTTTC.